These 4 T cell receptor beta chains were sequenced from one sample in a study of cytomegalovirus exposure and HLA in healthy donors (TCRdb year 2017). Library construction relied on the immunoSEQ multiplex PCR assay. The multiplex PCR relied on a mix of 60 forward primers for TCR Vbeta segments and 13 reverse primers for TCR Jbeta segments. TCRdb re-hosts the immuneACCESS table, in-frame sequences only. Its copies lack some clones; in the studies checked, an unresolved V gene accounts for under half of them, and the cause for the rest is not known. The sample yields roughly 100,000 clones; about two thirds were counted once. The ten largest account for 2.8% of the sample. Input material: PBMCs. The origin of the receptors is a female donor in good health and CMV-seronegative.

The rearrangement uses TRBV6-1 and TRBJ1-2; 7 bases align to TRBD1. CDR1 and CDR2 (germline): MNHNS, SASEGT. This CDR3 contains 15 residues. Trimming cost V 2 bases and J 4 bases; bases outside gene matches: 7. CDR3 protein: CASSERGQRLYGYTF. CDR3 bases: TGTGCCAGCAGTGAAAGGGGACAGCGCCTCTATGGCTACACCTTC.

V gene TRBV27 combines with J gene TRBJ2-7; weak D call: TRBD1 (5 bases). The CDR3 runs 12 residues. The V gene's germline CDR1 is MNHEY and CDR2 SMNVEV (reference sequence). Trimming left V 6 bases short and J 7 bases short, with 13 bases between. CDR3 sequence: CASSSQGREQYF. In DNA, the CDR3 is TGTGCCAGCAGCTCTCAGGGTAGGGAGCAGTACTTC.

The chain joins TRBV28 to TRBJ1-5; the match to TRBD1 covers 8 bases. CDR1 and CDR2 (germline): MDHEN, SYDVKM. V gave up 6 bases and J gave up 7 bases; unmatched junction bases: 11. The length of the CDR3 is 15 residues. CDR3 DNA: TGTGCCAGCAGCACGCCCGTGACAGGGGAACAGCCCCAGCATTTT. Residues: CASSTPVTGEQPQHF.

This clone was detected only once. V is TRBV2 and J is TRBJ2-7; TRBD1 agrees at 8 bases. This CDR3 contains 14 residues. Germline CDR1 is SNHLY and CDR2 is FYNNEI. Trimming cost V 6 bases and J 4 bases; bases outside gene matches: 8. The CDR3 spells CASRRRGLGYEQYF. CDR3 coding DNA: TGTGCCAGCAGACGCAGGGGGCTGGGGTACGAGCAGTACTTC.